This T cell receptor beta chain is drawn from a study of blood T cell repertoires in COVID-19. The CDR3 is 15 residues long. Unmatched junction bases numbered 8, after V lost 4 bases and J lost 4 bases. The germline gives CDR1 SGHRS, CDR2 YFSETQ. Libraries were prepared by immunoSEQ multiplex PCR; TCRdb keeps only in-frame clonotypes and omits some of them. This sample has 280,000 or so clones; nearly 90% occur once, and the top ten carry 2.5% to 3.5%. The chain links TRBV5-1 to TRBJ2-5, with TRBD2 identical over 9 bases. Material for sequencing was PBMCs or T cells enriched from blood (not recorded which). This TCR was sampled from a woman aged 45-59 years who had been exposed to COVID-19. CDR3 region: CASSLRSTSGETQYF. The DNA of the CDR3 is TGCGCCAGCAGCCTACGCTCGACTAGCGGAGAGACCCAGTACTTC.